Described below is a single T cell receptor beta chain sequence and its context. It has no known antigen specificity. Base qualities are not provided; no much larger clone lies one nucleotide away. The junction shows trimming of 5 bases on V and 6 bases on J, plus 26 bases between the germline ends. The CDR1 and CDR2 encoded by the germline V gene are KGHSH and LQKENI. Its CDR3 holds 18 amino acids, cysteine through phenylalanine. The read is trimmed to its CDR3 DNA, 54 bases read in frame from base 1. The record originates from a study of siplizumab effects on memory and regulatory T cells (dated 2019 in TCRdb). Notes on the research overall: The study examined how the anti-CD2 antibody siplizumab affects alloreactive T-cell subsets in allogeneic mixed lymphocyte reactions built from human PBMCs. Results the study describes overall, beyond this receptor: Unstimulated naive T cells appeared to be more diverse than memory T cells, and naive cells seemed to make a substantial contribution to the alloresponse. Because sequences below about 10^-5 frequency were poorly captured, only a minor fraction of alloreactive clones could be mapped to unstimulated subsets. Whether proliferating Tregs from siplizumab cultures were suppressive was not functionally confirmed. Of the alloreactive CD4+ clones that could be mapped, the Treg-derived share averaged almost 70% with siplizumab compared with 26.9% in control reactions. About 75-95% of proliferating CD4+ or CD8+ clones could not be given a naive or memory phenotype. The cumulative frequency of alloreactive sequences that could be traced back to unstimulated CD4+ memory T cells was significantly reduced by siplizumab.

In addition, sequencing in three donor pairs included unstimulated CD8+ effector memory subsets alongside CD4+ naive, CD8+ naive, CD8+ TEMRA and CD4+ memory subsets. Sorted unstimulated T cells, along with proliferating T cells recovered from mixed lymphocyte reactions, underwent TCRbeta CDR3 sequencing. Fresh whole blood from approximately ten HLA-typed healthy donors was used to isolate PBMCs. The library came from the immunoSEQ multiplex PCR assay. Approximately 10^5 TCR templates per sample were assayed on the deep sequencing platform. Genomic DNA extracted from sorted T cells was the material used for TCRbeta CDR3 sequencing. Turning to the authors' computational methods: Clonal analysis of TCRbeta CDR3 data was done in the R programming language. Unstimulated samples were compared with post-reaction CFSE-low samples to define alloreactive CD4+ and CD8+ clones. Regulatory or non-regulatory origin was assigned to alloreactive CD4+ clones by matching of sequences to sorted unstimulated Treg and non-Treg repertoires. TCRdb re-hosts the immuneACCESS table, in-frame sequences only. Its copies lack some clones; in the studies checked, an unresolved V gene accounts for under half of them, and the cause for the rest is not known. The DNA was the basis for D and trimming; V, J and clone size are from that table. Counted in this sample were some 53,000 clones; 95% to 97% of them appeared once. The top ten constitute approximately 0.6% of the sample.

The sequenced sample consisted of naive CD4+ T cells sorted from blood. Reading the label with the study, this specimen's cell subset or site is: unstimulated naive T cells. The chain is assembled from TRBV18 and TRBJ2-4, with TRBD1 perhaps the D gene, on 6 matching bases. The receptor comes from a human donor in good health. CDR3 region: CASSVSRARQASGNIQYF. In nucleotide form, the sequence is TGTGCCAGCTCAGTTTCCAGGGCCCGACAGGCCTCGGGAAACATTCAGTACTTC.